This T cell receptor (beta chain) was observed in a study of regulatory dendritic cells for organ transplantation. Study-level background: Monocytes received vitamin D3 on days 0 and 4, IL-10 on day 4.

Study observations and caveats: Memory T cells were less diverse than naive, with memory CD8+ most oligoclonal. Mature dendritic cells appeared to drive more memory CD8+ clonal expansion than regulatory ones.

CFSE-labeled sorted T cells met regulatory or mature dendritic cells for less than 6 days. For this clone: Its antigen is as yet unknown.

The table came from immunoSEQ multiplex PCR; TCRdb's copy has only in-frame clones and leaves some out. The sample includes 20,000 to 25,000 clones, approximately 83% of them seen just once. The length of the CDR3 is 17 residues. Trimming took 0 bases from V and 2 from J, leaving 14 bases between them. The germline CDR1 and CDR2 sequences are SEHNR and FQNEAQ (reference sequence). The V and J genes are TRBV7-9 and TRBJ2-1; D is ambiguous. This receptor was obtained from a human donor in good health. The sequenced sample was naive CD4+ T cells from blood cultured with regulatory dendritic cells. Regarding subset: CD45RA+ naive T cells. The CDR3 protein is CASSLARFGVTYNEQFF. CDR3 DNA: TGTGCCAGCAGCTTAGCGAGGTTTGGGGTGACCTACAATGAGCAGTTCTTC. Variable domain in full (rest from reference TRBV7-9 and TRBJ2-1): DTGVSQNPRHKITKRGQNVTFRCDPISEHNRLYWYRQTLGQGPEFLTYFQNEAQLEKSRLLSDRFSAERPKGSFSTLEIQRTEQGDSAMYLCASSLARFGVTYNEQFFGPGTRLTVL.